The sequence of this T cell receptor (beta chain) was determined in a study of CD8+CD57+ T cells in acquired aplastic anemia. Notes on the study in general: No significant patient-versus-control difference appeared in CD8+ Simpson's diversity.

This clonotype has at least ten counts. Antigen specificity is unknown. Profiling of TCR beta VDJ combinations and CDR3 sequences used genomic DNA as template. MiXCR, applied by TCRdb to the reads, yields one record per CDR3 protein. The data show 200,000 to 250,000 distinct CDR3 sequences, 34% seen once. V trimming: 0 bases; J trimming: 5 bases; junction bases outside the gene matches: 10. This CDR3 region has 16 residues. CDR1 is SGHTA, CDR2 FQGTGA, per germline. The material sequenced was sorted CD4+, CD8+, or CD8+CD57+ T cells (not recorded which) from PBMCs. The receptor was derived from a human donor in good health, serving as a control. The chain links TRBV7-3 to TRBJ2-7; 7 nucleotides line up with TRBD2. The CDR3 bases are TGTGCCAGCAGCTTAACTTCGCGCGGGAGCTTCAACGAGCAGTACTTC. Translating gives CASSLTSRGSFNEQYF.